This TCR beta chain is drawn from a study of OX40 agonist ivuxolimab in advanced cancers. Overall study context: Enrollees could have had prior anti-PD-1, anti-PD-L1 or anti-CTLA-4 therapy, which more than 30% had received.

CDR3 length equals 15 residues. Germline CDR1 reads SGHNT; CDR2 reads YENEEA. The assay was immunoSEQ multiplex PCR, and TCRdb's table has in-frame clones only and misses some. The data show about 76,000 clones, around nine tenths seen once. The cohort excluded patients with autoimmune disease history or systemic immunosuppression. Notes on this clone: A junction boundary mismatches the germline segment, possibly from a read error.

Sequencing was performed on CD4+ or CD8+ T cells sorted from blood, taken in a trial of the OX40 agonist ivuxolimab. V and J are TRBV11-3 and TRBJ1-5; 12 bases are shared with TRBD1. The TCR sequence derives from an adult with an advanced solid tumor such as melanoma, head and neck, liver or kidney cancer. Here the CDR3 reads CASSQGTGGNQPQHF. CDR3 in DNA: TGTGCCAGCAGCCAAGGGACAGGGGGCAACCAGCCCCAGCATTTT.